This is a list of T cell receptor beta chains from one sample in a study of shared T cell receptors in the human thymus. Measured with immunoSEQ multiplex PCR; TCRdb has only the in-frame clones, and not every one. The data contain fewer than 700,000 clones, roughly 90% of them seen just once; the ten biggest clones take up 0.01%. The same sample was also used in a study of human thymus T cells.

The material sequenced was thymocytes. Source of these receptors: a boy in the first two years of life with a congenital heart defect. Each CDR3 is given with its conserved first and last residue. A D gene is named only where the DNA matches it firmly.

d_call: .; j_call: TRBJ1-5; v_call: TRBV10-2; cdr3_length: 13; cdr3_nt: TGCGCCAGCGGTGCAGGGGAAAGGCAGCCCCAGCATTTT; cdr3_aa: CASGAGERQPQHF
d_call: TRBD2; j_call: TRBJ2-7; v_call: TRBV4-2; cdr3_length: 15; cdr3_nt: TGTGCCAGCAGCCAAGGTAGCGGGAGTGGCTACGAGCAGTACTTC; cdr3_aa: CASSQGSGSGYEQYF
d_call: .; j_call: TRBJ1-5; v_call: TRBV7-9; cdr3_length: 14; cdr3_nt: TGTGCCAGCAGCCCAGGACACCCTAATCAGCCCCAGCATTTT; cdr3_aa: CASSPGHPNQPQHF
d_call: TRBD2; j_call: TRBJ2-2; v_call: TRBV7-8; cdr3_length: 16; cdr3_nt: TGTGCCAGCAGCTTAGCACTAGCGGGAAGCTCCGGGGAGCTGTTTTTT; cdr3_aa: CASSLALAGSSGELFF
d_call: TRBD2; j_call: TRBJ2-3; v_call: TRBV2; cdr3_length: 19; cdr3_nt: TGTGCCAGTCATGGGGGTTGGGAGCGGGAGGCCCTTCACACAGATACGCAGTATTTT; cdr3_aa: CASHGGWEREALHTDTQYF
d_call: TRBD2; j_call: TRBJ2-7; v_call: TRBV5-1; cdr3_length: 16; cdr3_nt: TGCGCCAGCAGCTTGGCCGGGACTAGCGGGGACTACGAGCAGTACTTC; cdr3_aa: CASSLAGTSGDYEQYF
d_call: .; j_call: TRBJ2-1; v_call: TRBV4-2; cdr3_length: 16; cdr3_nt: TGTGCCAGCAGCCAAGATGTCGCGCGGGACTACAATGAGCAGTTCTTC; cdr3_aa: CASSQDVARDYNEQFF
d_call: TRBD1; j_call: TRBJ1-2; v_call: TRBV6-5; cdr3_length: 15; cdr3_nt: TGTGCCAGCAGTAGGCGGGACAGGGTTAACTATGGCTACACCTTC; cdr3_aa: CASSRRDRVNYGYTF
d_call: .; j_call: TRBJ2-3; v_call: TRBV10-3; cdr3_length: 14; cdr3_nt: TGTGCCACCGTAGCGGAGACTCAGGGAGATACGCAGTATTTT; cdr3_aa: CATVAETQGDTQYF
d_call: TRBD2; j_call: TRBJ2-7; v_call: TRBV6-1; cdr3_length: 13; cdr3_nt: TGTGCCAGCATGACTAGCGGGAGAGGCGAGCAGTACTTC; cdr3_aa: CASMTSGRGEQYF